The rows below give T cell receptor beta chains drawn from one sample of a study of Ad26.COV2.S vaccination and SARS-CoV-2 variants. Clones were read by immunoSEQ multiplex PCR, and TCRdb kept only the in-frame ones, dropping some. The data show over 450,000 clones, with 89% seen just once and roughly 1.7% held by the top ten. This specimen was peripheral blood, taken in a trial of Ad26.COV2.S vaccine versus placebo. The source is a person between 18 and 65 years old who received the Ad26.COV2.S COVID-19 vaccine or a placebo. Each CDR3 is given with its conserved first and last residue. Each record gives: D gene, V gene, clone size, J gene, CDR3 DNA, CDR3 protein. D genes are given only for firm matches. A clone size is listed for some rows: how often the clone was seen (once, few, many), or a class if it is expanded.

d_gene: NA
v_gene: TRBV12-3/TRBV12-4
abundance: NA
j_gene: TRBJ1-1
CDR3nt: TGTGCCAGCGCCATGGTGAACACTGAAGCTTTCTTT
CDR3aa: CASAMVNTEAFF

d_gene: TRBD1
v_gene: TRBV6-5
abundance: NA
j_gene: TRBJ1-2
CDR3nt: TGTGCCAGCAGTTACTCAGGGGGCGAGAGCTATGGCTACACCTTC
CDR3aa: CASSYSGGESYGYTF

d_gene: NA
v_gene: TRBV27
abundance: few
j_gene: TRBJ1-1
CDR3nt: TGTGCCAGCAGTCCGGGAAACCTGAACACTGAAGCTTTCTTT
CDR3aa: CASSPGNLNTEAFF

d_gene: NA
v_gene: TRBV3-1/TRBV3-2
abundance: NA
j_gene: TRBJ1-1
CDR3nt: TGTGCCAGCAGCCATCACCCGGCGGGGCAAACTGAAGCTTTCTTT
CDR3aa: CASSHHPAGQTEAFF

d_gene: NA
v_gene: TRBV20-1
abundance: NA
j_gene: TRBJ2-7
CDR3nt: TGCAGTGCTGCCACGTTCCGCGAGCAGTACTTC
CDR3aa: CSAATFREQYF

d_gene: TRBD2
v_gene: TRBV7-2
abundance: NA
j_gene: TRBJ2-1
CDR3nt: TGTGCCAGCAGCTTCGGACCCCCGGGACTAGCTAATGAGCAGTTCTTC
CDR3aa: CASSFGPPGLANEQFF

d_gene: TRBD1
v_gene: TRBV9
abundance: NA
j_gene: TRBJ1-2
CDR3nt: TGTGCCAGCCGAGGAAACCAGGGGGGGAGTGGCTACACCTTC
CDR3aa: CASRGNQGGSGYTF

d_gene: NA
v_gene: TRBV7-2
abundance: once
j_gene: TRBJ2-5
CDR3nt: TGTGCCAGCAGCTTAGTAGGGAGGGAGACCCAGTACTTC
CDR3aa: CASSLVGRETQYF

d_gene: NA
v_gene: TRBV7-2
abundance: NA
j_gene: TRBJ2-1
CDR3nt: TGTGCCAGCAGAACGATGAGGGACCCTAACCCTTACAATGAGCAGTTCTTC
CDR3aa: CASRTMRDPNPYNEQFF

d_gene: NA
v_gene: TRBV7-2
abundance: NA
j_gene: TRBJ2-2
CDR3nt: TGTGCCAGCAGCCTCACCCGTCTAATGAGCTACACCGGGGAGCTGTTTTTT
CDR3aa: CASSLTRLMSYTGELFF

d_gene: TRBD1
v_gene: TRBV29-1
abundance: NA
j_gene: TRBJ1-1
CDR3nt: TGCAGCGTCCGGAGGTCGGGACAGGGGGACATGGGGACTGAAGCTTTCTTT
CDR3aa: CSVRRSGQGDMGTEAFF

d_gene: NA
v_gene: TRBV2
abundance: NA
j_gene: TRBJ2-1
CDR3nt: TGTGCCAGCAGCGAACAAAGGCAAGGATCTCTCCAGTTCTTC
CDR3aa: CASSEQRQGSLQFF

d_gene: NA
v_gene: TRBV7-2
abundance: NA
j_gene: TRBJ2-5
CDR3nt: TGTGCCAGCAGCTTAGTATCTAGGGGCCGACTCGGAGAGACCCAGTACTTC
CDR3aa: CASSLVSRGRLGETQYF

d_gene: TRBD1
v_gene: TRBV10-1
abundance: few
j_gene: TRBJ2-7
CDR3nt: TGCGCCAGCAGTGATGGGACAGGGTTTCTCGAGCAGTACTTC
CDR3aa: CASSDGTGFLEQYF